These T cell receptor beta chains were read from a single sample in a study of blood T cell repertoires in COVID-19. Only in-frame clones appear in the TCRdb table, and some are missing; sequencing was by immunoSEQ multiplex PCR. The data show approximately 91,000 clones, more than 60% seen once. Input material: peripheral blood. The source is an older man with acute or convalescent COVID-19. Both conserved end residues are trimmed from each CDR3. The order of the fields is J gene, V gene, CDR3 protein.

J: TRBJ1-2
V: TRBV9
CDR3: ASSVAVGNEGYT

J: TRBJ2-7
V: TRBV27
CDR3: ASTSTGQGRLYEQY

J: TRBJ2-7
V: TRBV11-2
CDR3: ASSPGRYSYEQY

J: TRBJ1-4
V: TRBV29-1
CDR3: SVEVWRVQGDPNEKLF

J: TRBJ1-2
V: TRBV10-2
CDR3: ASIPRQGANYGYT

J: TRBJ1-2
V: TRBV30
CDR3: AWSRIGQNYGYT

J: TRBJ1-5
V: TRBV6-6
CDR3: ASAGLQPNQPQH

J: TRBJ1-2
V: TRBV7-8
CDR3: ASSLTGPNYGYT

J: TRBJ2-7
V: TRBV14
CDR3: ASSKGQTRYEQY

J: TRBJ2-5
V: TRBV28
CDR3: ASSTRQGAETQY

J: TRBJ1-6
V: TRBV5-5
CDR3: ASSLVPSEGGSYNSPLH

J: TRBJ1-1
V: TRBV27
CDR3: ASRGGTYTEAF

J: TRBJ2-7
V: TRBV9
CDR3: ASNPGTGPYEQY

J: TRBJ2-7
V: TRBV4-1
CDR3: ASSRLTRSDYEQY

J: TRBJ1-3
V: TRBV24-1
CDR3: ATSDTGSSGNTIY

J: TRBJ2-7
V: TRBV28
CDR3: ASSFATAFSYEQY

J: TRBJ1-2
V: TRBV9
CDR3: ASSVGWDTYGYT

J: TRBJ1-2
V: TRBV7-9
CDR3: ASSLVGGKTYGYT

J: TRBJ2-6
V: TRBV18
CDR3: ASSPPRFRSGGLSGANVLT

J: TRBJ2-1
V: TRBV5-1
CDR3: ASSLEAGYQNEQF

J: TRBJ2-7
V: TRBV5-6
CDR3: ASSYPRRSSYEQY

J: TRBJ2-3
V: TRBV30
CDR3: AWSATGNTDTQY

J: TRBJ1-5
V: TRBV18
CDR3: ASSPSVEQPQH

J: TRBJ2-3
V: TRBV4-1
CDR3: ASSRRSDTQY

J: TRBJ2-7
V: TRBV4-1
CDR3: ASSQDPNSSEQY

J: TRBJ1-2
V: TRBV28
CDR3: ASSLFTGNSWGYT

J: TRBJ2-1
V: TRBV27
CDR3: ASSSKRTGPGYEQF

J: TRBJ2-7
V: TRBV19
CDR3: ASSSGFSGSTDEQY

J: TRBJ1-1
V: TRBV5-1
CDR3: ASSRTDPRGAF

J: TRBJ2-1
V: TRBV5-1
CDR3: ASSSTDRGVREQF

J: TRBJ1-2
V: TRBV25-1
CDR3: ASSEYQGYT

J: TRBJ2-1
V: TRBV30
CDR3: ASLGGLAGDSNEQF

J: TRBJ1-4
V: TRBV4-3
CDR3: ASSQEDSRAGEKLF

J: TRBJ2-2
V: TRBV29-1
CDR3: SVSYGDTGELF

J: TRBJ1-1
V: TRBV12-3/TRBV12-4
CDR3: ASSFAGNTEAF

J: TRBJ2-5
V: TRBV18
CDR3: ASSIRQGETQY

J: TRBJ2-1
V: TRBV5-1
CDR3: ASSLPGSYNEQF

J: TRBJ2-7
V: TRBV6-2/TRBV6-3
CDR3: ASSYSPGLGNYEQY

J: TRBJ2-2
V: TRBV7-3
CDR3: ASSLTRTNTGELF

J: TRBJ2-7
V: TRBV28
CDR3: ASSLIDRGLGEQY

J: TRBJ1-5
V: TRBV29-1
CDR3: SVVEGQGAYQPQH

J: TRBJ1-4
V: TRBV5-1
CDR3: ASSLALGGEKLF

J: TRBJ2-3
V: TRBV19
CDR3: ASSGGTGRTDTQY

J: TRBJ1-1
V: TRBV28
CDR3: ASSPIGPRGKPEAF

J: TRBJ2-5
V: TRBV5-4
CDR3: ASSGGGSQETQY

J: TRBJ2-5
V: TRBV28
CDR3: ASSLLGQGIQETQY

J: TRBJ2-1
V: TRBV7-9
CDR3: ASTQGAQSYNEQF

J: TRBJ2-1
V: TRBV5-1
CDR3: ASSLSRGRFEKNNEQF

J: TRBJ2-5
V: TRBV7-2
CDR3: ASRMYVGGRGQETQY

J: TRBJ2-1
V: TRBV7-2
CDR3: ASSTRTSGRAFNEQF

J: TRBJ2-5
V: TRBV7-2
CDR3: ASSLPSGWGHETQY

J: TRBJ2-5
V: TRBV9
CDR3: ASSPGLAGVQYPETQY

J: TRBJ1-1
V: TRBV29-1
CDR3: SVASGQGATEAF

J: TRBJ2-7
V: TRBV6-5
CDR3: ASSYGLAGYEQY

J: TRBJ2-1
V: TRBV21-1
CDR3: ASSKWRQGSHEQF

J: TRBJ2-7
V: TRBV2
CDR3: ASKVTSGSSYEQY

J: TRBJ2-1
V: TRBV18
CDR3: ASSPTRGNEQF